A selection of T cell receptor beta chains follows, all from one sample in a study of T cells in Graves' hyperthyroidism and ophthalmopathy. Via MiXCR, TCRdb re-called the multiplex PCR reads, giving one row per CDR3 protein. The sample carries approximately 530,000 distinct CDR3 sequences, nearly 20% recorded once. The sequencing input was blood. These receptors were taken from a man aged 35 to 55 with Graves' ophthalmopathy. Each CDR3 is given with its conserved first and last residue. Each record gives: J gene, V gene, D gene, clone size, CDR3 DNA, CDR3 protein. D genes are given only for firm matches. Only part of the rows carry a size: once, few, many, or a class if the clone is expanded.

j_call: TRBJ2-5
v_call: TRBV20-1
d_call: NA
clone_size: many
cdr3_nt: TGCAGTCCCACTGACTCCAGGGGAGTAGAGACCCAGTACTTC
cdr3_aa: CSPTDSRGVETQYF

j_call: TRBJ2-7
v_call: TRBV19
d_call: TRBD2
clone_size: NA
cdr3_nt: TGTGCCAGTAGTATAGCACCCGCGGGGGGGATCTACGAGCAGTACTTC
cdr3_aa: CASSIAPAGGIYEQYF

j_call: TRBJ2-1
v_call: TRBV5-1
d_call: TRBD1
clone_size: NA
cdr3_nt: TGCGCCAGCAGCTTGGGGCCAGGGGGTCACAATGAGCAGTTCTTC
cdr3_aa: CASSLGPGGHNEQFF

j_call: TRBJ2-1
v_call: TRBV5-1
d_call: TRBD2
clone_size: many
cdr3_nt: TGCGCCAGCAGCTTGAGCCTAGCGGGAGGGTACAATGAGCAGTTCTTC
cdr3_aa: CASSLSLAGGYNEQFF

j_call: TRBJ1-2
v_call: TRBV28
d_call: TRBD1
clone_size: many
cdr3_nt: TGTGCCAGCAGTTCGGACAGGGGGCATGGCTACACCTTC
cdr3_aa: CASSSDRGHGYTF

j_call: TRBJ1-5
v_call: TRBV6-1
d_call: NA
clone_size: many
cdr3_nt: TGTGCCAGCAGTGATGCGGGGATTAATCAGCCCCAGCATTTT
cdr3_aa: CASSDAGINQPQHF

j_call: TRBJ1-1
v_call: TRBV10-3
d_call: NA
clone_size: NA
cdr3_nt: TGTGCCACCAGGGAGACTGAAGCTTTCTTT
cdr3_aa: CATRETEAFF

j_call: TRBJ1-6
v_call: TRBV2
d_call: NA
clone_size: few
cdr3_nt: TGTGCCAGCAGTAGTCGGCCGGGAGGTTCACCCCTCCACTTT
cdr3_aa: CASSSRPGGSPLHF

j_call: TRBJ2-2
v_call: TRBV4-1
d_call: NA
clone_size: once
cdr3_nt: TGCGCCAGCAGCCAAGATAGAGGGAGAGGCACCGGGGAGCTGTTTTTT
cdr3_aa: CASSQDRGRGTGELFF

j_call: TRBJ1-4
v_call: TRBV30
d_call: NA
clone_size: NA
cdr3_nt: TGTGCCCGGAGTGTCCCTCACAATCCCTCACAACTGTTTTTT
cdr3_aa: CARSVPHNPSQLFF

j_call: TRBJ2-7
v_call: TRBV27
d_call: NA
clone_size: NA
cdr3_nt: TGTGCCAGCAGTTGGGGACTTCCCATGGGAGAGCAGTACTTC
cdr3_aa: CASSWGLPMGEQYF

j_call: TRBJ2-5
v_call: TRBV11-2
d_call: TRBD2
clone_size: NA
cdr3_nt: TGTGCCAGCGGATACCCCCCTACCGGGACTAGCGGGGGGGCCCGGGAGACCCAGTACTTC
cdr3_aa: CASGYPPTGTSGGARETQYF

j_call: TRBJ2-5
v_call: TRBV5-6
d_call: TRBD2
clone_size: NA
cdr3_nt: TGTGCCAGCAGCAGAGGAAGCGGGAGGGCCCCTTACTTC
cdr3_aa: CASSRGSGRAPYF

j_call: TRBJ2-5
v_call: TRBV12-3/TRBV12-4
d_call: TRBD2
clone_size: many
cdr3_nt: TGTGCCAGCGCTACCGGGAGGGAGACCCAGTACTTC
cdr3_aa: CASATGRETQYF

j_call: TRBJ2-5
v_call: TRBV20-1
d_call: NA
clone_size: few
cdr3_nt: TGCAGTGCCCCTCTGGCGAAAGGCATAGAGACCCAGTACTTC
cdr3_aa: CSAPLAKGIETQYF

j_call: TRBJ2-2
v_call: TRBV2
d_call: NA
clone_size: NA
cdr3_nt: TGTGCCAGCAAGGCCTTAGTTAACACCGGGGAGCTGTTTTTT
cdr3_aa: CASKALVNTGELFF

j_call: TRBJ1-5
v_call: TRBV12-3/TRBV12-4
d_call: NA
clone_size: few
cdr3_nt: TGTGCCAGCAGTTTAAACCTGAGGATTCAGCCCCAGCATTTT
cdr3_aa: CASSLNLRIQPQHF

j_call: TRBJ2-5
v_call: TRBV7-9
d_call: NA
clone_size: many
cdr3_nt: TGTGCCAGCAGCTTCGGAGCGGGCCCTCAAGAGACCCAGTACTTC
cdr3_aa: CASSFGAGPQETQYF

j_call: TRBJ2-3
v_call: TRBV2
d_call: TRBD1
clone_size: many
cdr3_nt: TGTGCCAGCAGTGAAGGTGGGACAGGGCGCACTAGCACAGATACGCAGTATTTT
cdr3_aa: CASSEGGTGRTSTDTQYF